What follows are 20 T cell receptor beta chains derived from one specimen sequenced in a study of OX40 agonist ivuxolimab in advanced cancers. This table comes from immunoSEQ multiplex PCR, and its TCRdb copy is limited to in-frame clones, with some not included. This sample has some 74,000 clones, with around 94% found just once. This sample comprised CD4+ or CD8+ T cells sorted from blood, obtained in a trial of the OX40 agonist ivuxolimab. The receptors stem from an adult with an advanced solid tumor such as melanoma, head and neck, liver or kidney cancer.

The chain joins TRBV28 to TRBJ2-5, with TRBD2 matching 8 bases. Looked up from germline, CDR1 is MDHEN and CDR2 is SYDVKM. Trimming cost V 3 bases and J 5 bases; bases outside gene matches: 11. The CDR3 runs to 16 residues. CDR3 residues: CASSLGQREIVETQYF. CDR3 nucleotides: TGTGCCAGCAGTTTGGGTCAGCGGGAGATTGTGGAGACCCAGTACTTC.

The chain carries TRBV5-6 and TRBJ1-4, with D uncertain. This CDR3 has 14 residues. The V gene lost 6 bases and the J gene lost 5 bases, with 14 bases spanning the gap. Germline CDR1 reads SGHDT; CDR2 reads YYEEEE. The DNA for the CDR3 is TGTGCCAGCAACGTCTACAGAGGAAATGAAAAACTGTTTTTT. This encodes CASNVYRGNEKLFF.

V gene TRBV10-1 combines with J gene TRBJ2-1; TRBD1 agrees at 7 bases. This CDR3 spans 12 amino acids. The V gene's germline CDR1 is WNHNN and CDR2 SYGVQD (reference sequence). Trimming cost V 6 bases and J 8 bases; bases outside gene matches: 4. CDR3 sequence: CASSETGYEQFF. CDR3 nucleotide sequence: TGCGCCAGCAGCGAGACAGGGTATGAGCAGTTCTTC.

This clone was detected a few times. This sequence joins TRBV2 and TRBJ2-7; D is undetermined. V was clipped by 2 bases and J by 3 bases, with 8 bases between them. This CDR3 has 13 residues. Germline CDR1 SNHLY, CDR2 FYNNEI. The CDR3 reads CASSESLNYEQYF. The CDR3 DNA is TGTGCCAGCAGTGAATCCTTGAACTACGAGCAGTACTTC.

The chain joins TRBV7-6 to TRBJ1-5; 7 bases map to TRBD1. The CDR3 spans 15 residues. Germline V gives CDR1 SGHVS, CDR2 FNYEAQ. Trimming at V came to 1 base and at J to 7 bases, leaving 7 bases not matched to a gene. CDR3 nucleotides: TGTGCCAGCAGCTTAGGAGCGACAGGGACACAGCCCCAGCATTTT. Its protein is CASSLGATGTQPQHF.

The chain couples TRBV7-9 to TRBJ2-2; D is tentatively TRBD1 or TRBD2 (5 bases each). Germline loops: CDR1 SEHNR, CDR2 FQNEAQ (reference sequence). V lost 2 bases and J lost 1, with 11 bases in between. The CDR3 runs to 16 residues. The CDR3 protein is CASSLRGSLNTGELFF. DNA for the CDR3: TGTGCCAGCAGCTTACGGGGCAGCCTGAACACCGGGGAGCTGTTTTTT.

V gene TRBV28 combines with J gene TRBJ1-1; D remains ambiguous. This CDR3 region has 14 residues. Per the germline V gene, CDR1 is MDHEN and CDR2 is SYDVKM. V was trimmed by 6 bases and J by 2 bases, leaving 13 bases between them. The CDR3 region has the DNA TGTGCCAGCAGCCCCACCGACTTAAACACTGAAGCTTTCTTT. As protein: CASSPTDLNTEAFF.

This chain connects TRBV29-1 to TRBJ1-1; no clear D gene. Germline-derived CDR1 and CDR2 are SQVTM and ANQGSEA. The V end was cut by 5 bases, the J end by 1 base, with 8 bases between. The CDR3 runs to 12 residues. CDR3 DNA: TGCAGCGTTAGGCCTAAGAACACTGAAGCTTTCTTT. Translated: CSVRPKNTEAFF.

This clone was counted only a few times. The chain combines TRBV28 with TRBJ2-3; no reliable D call. The germline CDR1 and CDR2 sequences are MDHEN and SYDVKM. The CDR3 is 13 amino acids. Trimming shortened V by 3 bases and J by 1 base, and 5 bases separated the two germline ends. The DNA for the CDR3 is TGTGCCAGCAGTTTTACGGGCACAGATACGCAGTATTTT. Translation gives CASSFTGTDTQYF.

The CDR3 loop is CASSQPVMNTEAFF. CDR3 DNA: TGCGCCAGCAGCCAGCCCGTTATGAACACTGAAGCTTTCTTT. The V call is TRBV10-2, the J call TRBJ1-1; D remains unclear. Germline V lookup: CDR1 WSHSY, CDR2 SAAADI. Trimming pared 6 bases from V and 0 bases from J, leaving 11 bases between. This CDR3 is built from 14 residues.

The V gene is TRBV4-2, the J gene TRBJ1-3; D ambiguous. CDR1 is LGHNA and CDR2 is YNFKEQ in the germline V gene. This CDR3 comprises 15 residues. Trimming stripped 6 bases from V and 0 bases from J, with 12 bases between. CDR3: CASSPTESSGNTIYF. CDR3 coding DNA: TGTGCCAGCAGTCCCACAGAGAGCTCTGGAAACACCATATATTTT.

This clone showed up just once. The V gene is TRBV27, the J gene TRBJ2-7; D tentatively fits TRBD1 or TRBD2 (5 bases each). Germline CDR1 is MNHEY and CDR2 is SMNVEV (reference sequence). CDR3 length equals 13 residues. Trimming took off 4 bases at V and 0 bases at J, with 7 bases between the two ends. The CDR3 bases are TGTGCCAGCAGTTGGGGGTTCTCCTACGAGCAGTACTTC. Residues: CASSWGFSYEQYF.

The chain uses TRBV2 and TRBJ2-5; D unclear. The V and J ends lost 4 bases and 1 base respectively, with 19 bases between them. The CDR3 runs to 17 residues. Germline lookup yields CDR1 SNHLY and CDR2 FYNNEI. The CDR3 nucleotides read TGTGCCAGCAGTGTTCGTCCCCCCTGGGCAGCCCAAGAGACCCAGTACTTC. This sequence encodes CASSVRPPWAAQETQYF.

The chain combines TRBV19 with TRBJ2-1, with D possibly matching TRBD2 (5 bases). Trimming removed 1 base at V and 4 bases at J, with 5 bases between. The CDR3 loop spans 13 amino acids. Germline assignment: CDR1 LNHDA and CDR2 SQIVND (reference sequence). The CDR3, as DNA: TGTGCCAGTAGTATAGGGGAGTACAATGAGCAGTTCTTC. Amino acid sequence: CASSIGEYNEQFF.

The chain links TRBV7-6 to TRBJ1-4; D is uncertain. The length of the CDR3 is 15 residues. CDR1 is SGHVS, CDR2 FNYEAQ, per germline. V was shortened by 2 bases and J by 4 bases, with 11 bases between the two germline ends. CDR3 sequence (DNA): TGTGCCAGCAGCTTAACAGCGGACTTTAATGAAAAACTGTTTTTT. Translated, it gives CASSLTADFNEKLFF.

J is TRBJ2-7 and V is TRBV7-2, with D maybe TRBD2 (5 bases). The V gene lost 1 base and the J gene lost 0 bases, with 10 bases spanning the gap. Germline assignment: CDR1 SGHTA and CDR2 FQGNSA. The CDR3 contains 15 residues. CDR3 sequence (DNA): TGTGCCAGCAGCTTAGGCGGGCGCAGCTCCTACGAGCAGTACTTC. This encodes CASSLGGRSSYEQYF.

This clone was picked up one time. V usage is TRBV7-3 and J usage is TRBJ2-3; 9 positions agree with TRBD2. V lost 0 bases, J lost 6 bases, and 13 bases stayed unmatched. From germline, CDR1 is SGHTA and CDR2 FQGTGA. This CDR3 has 18 residues. CDR3 DNA sequence: TGTGCCAGCAGCTTAACGGGTATCGGGCGGGAGGGCCCGGATACGCAGTATTTT. Translation: CASSLTGIGREGPDTQYF.

This clone appeared a single time. The chain uses TRBV2 and TRBJ1-5, with D possibly TRBD1 on 5 matching bases. The germline V gene has CDR1 SNHLY and CDR2 FYNNEI. Deletions cut 7 bases from V and 3 bases from J, with 16 bases between. The CDR3 length is 15 residues. CDR3 residues: CASTRTMGDNQPQHF. The CDR3 bases are TGTGCCAGCACGAGAACAATGGGGGACAATCAGCCCCAGCATTTT.

The table lists this clone with a few counts. The rearrangement uses TRBV7-9 and TRBJ2-7; TRBD2 agrees at 8 bases. With V trimmed by 6 bases and J by 3 bases, 1 base remained unmatched. This CDR3 contains 12 residues. Germline loops: CDR1 SEHNR, CDR2 FQNEAQ (reference sequence). The CDR3 DNA sequence: TGTGCCAGCAGGCTAGCGGGCTACGAGCAGTACTTC. It yields the protein CASRLAGYEQYF.

This clone is a singleton in its sample. The rearrangement uses TRBV27 and TRBJ1-1; D gene uncertain. V was clipped by 2 bases and J by 1 base, with 8 bases between them. This CDR3 contains 14 residues. Germline assignment: CDR1 MNHEY and CDR2 SMNVEV (reference sequence). The CDR3 nucleotides read TGTGCCAGCAGTTTAGGCGGTGGGAACACTGAAGCTTTCTTT. Its translation is CASSLGGGNTEAFF.